The 22 T cell receptor beta chains in this list originate from one sample, sequenced in a study of blood T cell repertoires in COVID-19. Measured with immunoSEQ multiplex PCR; TCRdb has only the in-frame clones, and not every one. The repertoire holds around 89,000 clones, with 89% as singletons. What was sequenced was peripheral blood. Receptors were obtained from a man aged 45-65 years with acute or convalescent COVID-19.

The gene calls are TRBV7-3 and TRBJ2-1; D might be TRBD1 (5 bases). Trimming left V 4 bases short and J 9 bases short, with 10 bases between. The CDR3 totals 12 residues. Germline CDR1 reads SGHTA; CDR2 reads FQGTGA. The CDR3 DNA reads as TGTGCCAGCAGCTCAGGGTGGGGTGAGCAGTTCTTC. As protein: CASSSGWGEQFF. Based on the CDR3 plus reference TRBV7-3 and TRBJ2-1, the full variable domain is GAGVSQTPSNKVTEKGKYVELRCDPISGHTALYWYRQSLGQGPEFLIYFQGTGAADDSGLPNDRFFAVRPEGSVSTLKIQRTERGDSAVYLCASSSGWGEQFFGPGTRLTVL.

The chain employs TRBV5-4 and TRBJ2-3, with D perhaps TRBD2 (5 bases). The V and J ends lost 0 bases and 4 bases respectively, with 6 bases between them. There are 13 residues in the CDR3. Germline V gene data show CDR1 as SGHNT and CDR2 as YYREEE (reference sequence). The CDR3 region is CASSLAGSDTQYF. The DNA for the CDR3 is TGTGCCAGCAGCTTGGCGGGGTCAGATACGCAGTATTTT.

The V gene is TRBV6-6, the J gene TRBJ1-2; no clear D. Looked up from germline, CDR1 is MNHNY and CDR2 is SVGAGI (reference sequence). V shed 2 bases and J shed 8 bases, with 12 bases lying between them. The CDR3 is made up of 13 amino acids. CDR3: CASSYGLAGGYTF. CDR3 nucleotide sequence: TGTGCCAGCAGTTACGGCCTCGCGGGGGGCTACACCTTC.

This rearrangement joins TRBV6-1 to TRBJ2-7; no reliable D call. Germline CDR1 is MNHNS and CDR2 is SASEGT. The V gene lost 1 base and the J gene lost 2 bases, with 12 bases spanning the gap. The CDR3 extends over 15 amino acids. CDR3 loop: CASSEGLGRTYEQYV. The DNA for the CDR3 is TGTGCCAGCAGTGAAGGGTTGGGCAGGACCTACGAGCAGTACGTC.

The chain couples TRBV29-1 to TRBJ2-3; D is possibly TRBD2 (5 bases). V lost 3 bases and J lost 3, with 7 bases in between. The V gene's germline CDR1 is SQVTM and CDR2 ANQGSEA. This CDR3 spans 12 amino acids. The CDR3 protein is CSVDTSTDTQYF. For the CDR3, the DNA is TGCAGCGTTGACACTAGTACAGATACGCAGTATTTT.

The rearrangement uses TRBV5-5 and TRBJ1-1; 7 bases line up with TRBD1. Unmatched junction bases numbered 10, after V lost 3 bases and J lost 5 bases. Germline V CDR1 and CDR2: SGHKS, YYEKEE (reference sequence). This CDR3 comprises 15 residues. The CDR3 reads CASSWGLQGGTEAFF. CDR3 nucleotides: TGTGCCAGCAGCTGGGGGCTGCAGGGGGGAACTGAAGCTTTCTTT. Based on the CDR3 plus reference TRBV5-5 and TRBJ1-1, the full variable domain is DAGVTQSPTHLIKTRGQQVTLRCSPISGHKSVSWYQQVLGQGPQFIFQYYEKEERGRGNFPDRFSARQFPNYSSELNVNALLLGDSALYLCASSWGLQGGTEAFFGQGTRLTVV.

This clone has more than one count but fewer than ten. The chain is built from TRBV12-3 or TRBV12-4 and TRBJ1-2; D is uncertain. This CDR3 spans 13 amino acids. Trimming removed 4 bases at V and 7 bases at J, with 13 bases between. The CDR3 loop reads CASSSREGGGYTF. The CDR3 DNA reads TGTGCCAGCAGTTCCCGGGAGGGCGGTGGCTACACCTTC.

This rearrangement joins TRBV10-1 to TRBJ1-5, with TRBD1 matching over 7 bases. The trim removed 10 bases at V and 5 bases at J, leaving 17 bases unmatched. This CDR3 spans 16 amino acids. CDR1 WNHNN and CDR2 SYGVQD come from the germline V gene (reference sequence). DNA of the CDR3: TGCGCCACCCAGGTGGGACAGACGGAAGCCTATCAGCCCCAGCATTTT. Protein: CATQVGQTEAYQPQHF.

The V gene is TRBV6-1, the J gene TRBJ1-2, with 9 bases aligning to TRBD1. The junction had 5 bases not matched to a gene; V was cut back by 3 bases and J by 3 bases. Germline CDR1 MNHNS, CDR2 SASEGT. The CDR3 has 15 amino acids. The CDR3 loop is CASSDLQGADYGYTF. In DNA form, the CDR3 reads TGTGCCAGCAGTGATCTACAGGGGGCAGACTATGGCTACACCTTC.

Regarding this clone: One end of the junction varies from germline; a read error may be responsible. This chain links TRBV5-6 with TRBJ1-3; D call uncertain. The CDR3 has 13 residues. Germline CDR1 and CDR2: SGHDT and YYEEEE. The CDR3 coding sequence is TGTGCCAGCAGCTTGATATCTGTAAACACCATATATTTT. Translating gives CASSLISVNTIYF.

This clone has only a few counts. CDR3 coding DNA: TGTGCCAGCTCACCCTTCCCCATGGACAGGGACACTGAAGCTTTCTTT. Its protein product is CASSPFPMDRDTEAFF. The genes are TRBV18 and TRBJ1-1, with TRBD1 matching over 8 bases. The CDR3 consists of 16 residues. The J segment lost 3 bases and the V segment lost 3 bases, leaving 9 bases of the junction unmatched. Germline CDR1 reads KGHSH; CDR2 reads LQKENI.

This chain connects TRBV7-8 to TRBJ2-7; 8 bases agree with TRBD1. The CDR3 consists of 21 residues. V lost 3 bases and J lost 4; bases outside the gene matches: 26. CDR1 is SGHVS, CDR2 FQNEAQ, per germline. The CDR3 loop reads CASSFLFYGDSVKQGGYEQYF. The CDR3, as DNA: TGTGCCAGCAGCTTTCTTTTCTATGGGGACAGCGTAAAACAGGGGGGTTACGAGCAGTACTTC.

CDR3 amino acids: CASWPQNTGELFF. The CDR3, as DNA: TGTGCCAGCTGGCCGCAGAACACCGGGGAGCTGTTTTTT. The chain recombines TRBV6-6 with TRBJ2-2; D not certain. Trimming shortened V by 8 bases and J by 1 base, and 8 bases separated the two germline ends. Germline lookup yields CDR1 MNHNY and CDR2 SVGAGI (reference sequence). This CDR3 has 13 residues.

The CDR3 nucleotides are TGTGCCAGCAGCGTACGTACCGGGGAGCTGTTTTTT. Translated, it gives CASSVRTGELFF. J is TRBJ2-2 and V is TRBV9; no reliable D call. Trimming shortened V by 1 base and J by 5 bases, and 3 bases separated the two germline ends. This CDR3 comprises 12 residues. Germline V gives CDR1 SGDLS, CDR2 YYNGEE.

This clone was observed a handful of times. The chain joins TRBV5-1 to TRBJ2-2; D perhaps matches TRBD1 (5 bases). The CDR3 has 14 amino acids. V was cut by 4 bases and J by 1 base, with 8 bases left in between. Germline CDR1 reads SGHRS; CDR2 reads YFSETQ. CDR3 residues: CASSPGQNTGELFF. Here the CDR3 DNA reads TGCGCCAGCAGCCCCGGACAGAACACCGGGGAGCTGTTTTTT.

Of note for this clone: A junction boundary mismatches the germline segment, possibly from a read error. This chain joins TRBV30 and TRBJ1-1; TRBD1 is a possible D gene (5 bases). CDR3 size: 13 residues. Germline lookup yields CDR1 GTSNPN and CDR2 SVGIG (reference sequence). The CDR3 sequence: CAWMNVGSRTCQF. In nucleotides, the CDR3 is TGTGCCTGGATGAATGTCGGGAGTAGGACATGCCAATTT. The variable domain in full, with the rest retrieved from reference TRBV30 and TRBJ1-1, is SQTIHQWPATLVQPVGSPLSLECTVEGTSNPNLYWYRQAAGRGLQLLFYSVGIGQISSEVPQNLSASRPQDRQFILSSKKLLLSDSGFYLCAWMNVGSRTCQFGQGTRLTVV.

This clone appeared a single time. J is TRBJ2-7 and V is TRBV5-1; D not certain. The V end was cut by 0 bases, the J end by 0 bases, with 7 bases between. This CDR3 has 14 residues. Looked up from germline, CDR1 is SGHRS and CDR2 is YFSETQ. CDR3 nucleotide sequence: TGCGCCAGCAGCTTGGGCACAGACTCCTACGAGCAGTACGTC. Translation: CASSLGTDSYEQYV.

The V call is TRBV28, the J call TRBJ1-1; no clear D. Germline V gene data show CDR1 as MDHEN and CDR2 as SYDVKM. V shed 6 bases and J shed 9 bases, with 17 bases lying between them. The CDR3 covers 13 residues. CDR3 bases: TGTGCCAGCAGGCCAGGAACAACACATCAAGCTTTCTTT. This gives the protein CASRPGTTHQAFF.

In its sample, this clone was seen a few times. The same CDR3 also results from other DNA sequences found in this sample. The chain recombines TRBV5-1 with TRBJ1-1, with 7 bases fitting TRBD1. CDR1 SGHRS and CDR2 YFSETQ come from the germline V gene. Losses at the gene ends were 1 base for V and 0 bases for J; bases not matched to a gene: 0. CDR3 length: 14 amino acids. The CDR3 protein is CASSLTGVNTEAFF. The CDR3 DNA sequence: TGCGCCAGCAGCTTGACAGGGGTGAACACTGAAGCTTTCTTT.

This rearrangement joins TRBV18 to TRBJ1-1; 8 bases align to TRBD1. The V gene end was trimmed by 6 bases and the J gene end by 4 bases; junction bases not matched to a gene: 7. Looked up from germline, CDR1 is KGHSH and CDR2 is LQKENI. The CDR3 loop spans 14 amino acids. This CDR3 is CASSSDRVVTEAFF. CDR3 nucleotides: TGTGCCAGCTCTTCGGACAGGGTCGTCACTGAAGCTTTCTTT.

The chain is built from TRBV3-1 (or the pseudogene TRBV3-2) and TRBJ1-1, with 7 bases fitting TRBD1. Germline CDR1 is LGHDT and CDR2 is YNNKEL (reference sequence). V lost 6 bases and J lost 4; bases outside the gene matches: 8. There are 14 residues in the CDR3. CDR3 DNA sequence: TGTGCCAGCAGTGCGACAGGGAGGAGCACTGAAGCTTTCTTT. This encodes CASSATGRSTEAFF.

J is TRBJ1-1 and V is TRBV5-6; D is ambiguous. Trimming cost V 0 bases and J 2 bases, with 11 bases left between them. The CDR3 has 15 amino acids. Germline CDR1 is SGHDT and CDR2 is YYEEEE. CDR3 sequence: CASSLAGVKNTEAFF. DNA of the CDR3: TGTGCCAGCAGCTTGGCCGGAGTAAAAAACACTGAAGCTTTCTTT.